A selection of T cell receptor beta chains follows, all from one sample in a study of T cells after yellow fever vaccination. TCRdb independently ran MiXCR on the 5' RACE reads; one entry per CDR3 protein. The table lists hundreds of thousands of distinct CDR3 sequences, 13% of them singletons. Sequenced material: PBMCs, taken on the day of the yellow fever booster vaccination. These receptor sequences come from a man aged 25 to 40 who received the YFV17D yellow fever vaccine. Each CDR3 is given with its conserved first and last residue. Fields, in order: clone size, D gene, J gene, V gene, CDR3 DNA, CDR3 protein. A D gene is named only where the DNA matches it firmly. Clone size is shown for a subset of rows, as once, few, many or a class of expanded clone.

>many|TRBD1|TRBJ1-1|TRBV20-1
TGCAGTGCCAGGGAGGGGGCGCCGGGGGAAGCTTTCTTT
CSAREGAPGEAFF
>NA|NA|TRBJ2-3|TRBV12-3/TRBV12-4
TGTGCCAGCACCCCCGGCGGCGGAGATACGCAGTATTTT
CASTPGGGDTQYF
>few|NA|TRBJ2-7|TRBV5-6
TGTGCCAGCAGCCGGGTCCGGGGCTCCTACGAGCAGTACTTC
CASSRVRGSYEQYF
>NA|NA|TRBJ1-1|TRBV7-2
TGTGCCAGCAGCCCTCAACTATTCACTGAAGCTTTCTTT
CASSPQLFTEAFF
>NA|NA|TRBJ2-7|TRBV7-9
TGTGCCAGCAGCTTAGAGCTGGGGCGCTCCTACGAGCAGTACTTC
CASSLELGRSYEQYF
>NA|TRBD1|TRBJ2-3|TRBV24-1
TGTGCCACCAGTGATTCGCCGGGACAGGGAATAACAGATACGCAGTATTTT
CATSDSPGQGITDTQYF
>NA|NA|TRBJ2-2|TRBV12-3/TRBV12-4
TGTGCCAGCAGTTGGGGCCCGAACACCGGGGAGCTGTTTTTT
CASSWGPNTGELFF
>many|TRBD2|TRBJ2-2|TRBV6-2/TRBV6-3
TGTGCCAGCAGTTCCTGGGGGGGTGAAGGAGCGAACACCGGGGAGCTGTTTTTT
CASSSWGGEGANTGELFF
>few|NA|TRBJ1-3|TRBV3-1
TGTGCCAGCAGCCAAGAGCGCCGCTCTGGAAACACCATATATTTT
CASSQERRSGNTIYF
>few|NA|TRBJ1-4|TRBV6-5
TGTGCCAGCAGTTGGGGGAGGAATGAAAAACTGTTTTTT
CASSWGRNEKLFF
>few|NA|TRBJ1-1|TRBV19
TGTGCCAGTAGGTGGATATCTGAAAACACTGAAGCTTTCTTT
CASRWISENTEAFF
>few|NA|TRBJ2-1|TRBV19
TGTGCCAGTAGCGGGCCCGAGCAGTTCTTC
CASSGPEQFF
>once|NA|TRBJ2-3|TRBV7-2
TGTGCCAGCAGCCCATGGGGAATCGGCTATACGCAGTATTTT
CASSPWGIGYTQYF
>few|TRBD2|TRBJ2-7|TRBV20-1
TGCAGTGCACCCCGGGGAGGGAGGGGTGGCCACGAGCAGTACTTC
CSAPRGGRGGHEQYF
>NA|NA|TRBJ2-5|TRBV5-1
TGCGCCAGCAGCTTGGGTGACAGATGGGAGACCCAGTACTTC
CASSLGDRWETQYF
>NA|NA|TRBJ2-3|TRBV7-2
TGTGCCAGCAGCTTAAACCACAGGGCTAATACGCAGTATTTT
CASSLNHRANTQYF
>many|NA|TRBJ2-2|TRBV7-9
TGTGCCAGCAGCTTGAATTTAGCCGGGGAGCTGTTTTTT
CASSLNLAGELFF
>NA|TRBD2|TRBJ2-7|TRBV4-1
TGCGCCAGCAGCCAAGATACTAGCGGGAGACCCGAGCAGTACTTC
CASSQDTSGRPEQYF
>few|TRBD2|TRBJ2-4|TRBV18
TGTGCCAGCTCACCGGGACTAGCGATCGGAAAAAACATTCAGTACTTC
CASSPGLAIGKNIQYF
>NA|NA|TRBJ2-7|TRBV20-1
TGCAGTGCCATCTCAGGGGCGATCGTCTACGAGCAGTACTTC
CSAISGAIVYEQYF
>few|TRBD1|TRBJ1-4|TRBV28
TGTGCCAGCAGGAGGACAGGGAGTGACGAAAAACTGTTTTTT
CASRRTGSDEKLFF
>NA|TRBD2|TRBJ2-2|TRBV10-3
TGTGCCATCAGACCGGCTAGCGGGAGCGGGGAGCTGTTTTTT
CAIRPASGSGELFF
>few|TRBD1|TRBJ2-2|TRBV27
TGTGCCAGCGGACGACAGGGTGCCGGGGAGCTGTTTTTT
CASGRQGAGELFF
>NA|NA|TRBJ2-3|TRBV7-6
TGTGCCAGCAGCCCAACATTAGGGACCGCAACAGATACGCAGTATTTT
CASSPTLGTATDTQYF
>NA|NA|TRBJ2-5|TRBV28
TGTGCCAGCCCCGGTGGGAACTTACGGCAAGAGACCCAGTACTTC
CASPGGNLRQETQYF
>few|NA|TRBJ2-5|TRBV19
TGTGCCAGTAGTCTTCAGGGGAAACTGGAGACCCAGTACTTC
CASSLQGKLETQYF
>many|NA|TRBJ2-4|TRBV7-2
TGTGCCAGCAGCTTATGGCAGGGGGGAAACATTCAGTACTTC
CASSLWQGGNIQYF
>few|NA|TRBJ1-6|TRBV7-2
TGTGCCAGCAGCAGTAGGGGCTATAATTCACCCCTCCACTTT
CASSSRGYNSPLHF
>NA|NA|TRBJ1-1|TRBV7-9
TGTGCCAGCAGCTCCACCATGGACCTGTGGGCTGAAGCTTTCTTT
CASSSTMDLWAEAFF
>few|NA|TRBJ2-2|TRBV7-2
TGTGCCAGCAGCTTAGTCAGGGGCGGGGAGCTGTTTTTT
CASSLVRGGELFF
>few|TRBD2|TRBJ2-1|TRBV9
TGTGCCAGCAGCATTGGACTAGCCCTGGAGGAGCAGTTCTTC
CASSIGLALEEQFF
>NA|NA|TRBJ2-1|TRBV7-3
TGTGCCAGGAGCTTATTAACCTACAATGAGCAGTTCTTC
CARSLLTYNEQFF
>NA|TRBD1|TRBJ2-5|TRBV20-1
TGCAGTGCAACACCCGACAGGGAAGAGACCCAGTACTTC
CSATPDREETQYF
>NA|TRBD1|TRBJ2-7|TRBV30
TGTGCCTGGAGTCAGGGACAGGGGCACTCCTACGAGCAGTACTTC
CAWSQGQGHSYEQYF
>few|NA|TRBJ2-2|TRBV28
TGTGCCACCTTAAACACCGGGGAGCTGTTTTTT
CATLNTGELFF
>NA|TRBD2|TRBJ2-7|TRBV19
TGTGCCAGTAGTATAGATAGGGCTAGCGGGACCTACGAGCAGTACTTC
CASSIDRASGTYEQYF
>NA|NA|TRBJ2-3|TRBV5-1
TGCGCCAGCAGCTTGGCCGTGCGCTCATGGAAAGGGGGAGATACGCAGTATTTT
CASSLAVRSWKGGDTQYF
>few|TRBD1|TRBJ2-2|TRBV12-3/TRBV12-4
TGTGCCAGCAGACGACCACAGGGGGGTTACACCGGGGAGCTGTTTTTT
CASRRPQGGYTGELFF
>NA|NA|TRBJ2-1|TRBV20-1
TGCAGTGCTAGAGTTCCGTATAAGGATGGCAATGAGCAGTTCTTC
CSARVPYKDGNEQFF
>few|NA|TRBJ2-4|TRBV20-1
TGCAGTGCTGGGTCGGGGAACATTCAGTACTTC
CSAGSGNIQYF
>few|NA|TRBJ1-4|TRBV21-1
TGTGCCAGCAGCCAAAGCGCAGATGGGGAGGCCCATGCAACTAATGAAAAACTGTTTTTT
CASSQSADGEAHATNEKLFF
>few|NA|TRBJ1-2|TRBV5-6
TGTGCCAGCAGAGGGGGGGGGCAAGGTGGCTACACCTTC
CASRGGGQGGYTF
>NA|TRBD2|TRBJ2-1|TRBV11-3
TGTGCCAGCAGCTTAGGGTTTAGCGGGAGCAATGAGCAGTTCTTC
CASSLGFSGSNEQFF
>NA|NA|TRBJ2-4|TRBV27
TGTGCCAGCAGCTTTAACGGACGGACTGTCCGAAACATTCAGTACTTC
CASSFNGRTVRNIQYF
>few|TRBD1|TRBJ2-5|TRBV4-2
TGTGCCAGCAGCCAGGGGGTGGACAGGGCCCTCCGAGGAGAGACCCAGTACTTC
CASSQGVDRALRGETQYF
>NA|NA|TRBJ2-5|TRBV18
TGTGCCAGCTCACCCCGGGACGGGGAGACCCAGTACTTC
CASSPRDGETQYF
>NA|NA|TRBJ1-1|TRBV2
TGTGCCAGCATTTATTTAACCAGGACTGAAGCTTTCTTT
CASIYLTRTEAFF
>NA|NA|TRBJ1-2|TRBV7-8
TGTGCCAGCAGCTACCTGGGAGGGACTAGGGATGGCTACACCTTC
CASSYLGGTRDGYTF
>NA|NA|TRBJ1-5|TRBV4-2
TGTGCCAGCAGCCAAGTTGGCAATAATCAGCCCCAGCATTTT
CASSQVGNNQPQHF
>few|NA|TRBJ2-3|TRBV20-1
TGCAGTGCTTTCAGCCTGGTCACAGATACGCAGTATTTT
CSAFSLVTDTQYF
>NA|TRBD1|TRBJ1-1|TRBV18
TGTGCCAGCTCACCACGGGTAGGGACAGGGCACGGCACTGAAGCTTTCTTT
CASSPRVGTGHGTEAFF
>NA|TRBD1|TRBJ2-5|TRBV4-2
TGTGCCAGCAGCCAGGTCGGGACAGGGGAAGAGACCCAGTACTTC
CASSQVGTGEETQYF
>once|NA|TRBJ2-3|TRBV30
TGTGCCTGGAACGGACGCGGTCGCCATACGCAGTATTTT
CAWNGRGRHTQYF
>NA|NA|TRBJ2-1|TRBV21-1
TGTGCCAGCAGCAAGCATAGCAGGGGCGATGAGCAGTTCTTC
CASSKHSRGDEQFF
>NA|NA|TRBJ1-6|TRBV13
TGTGCCAGCAGCTTAGCCCATAGGACAGATCCCTTTTCACCCCTCCACTTT
CASSLAHRTDPFSPLHF
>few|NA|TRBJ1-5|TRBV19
TGTGCCAGTAGTACAGACAGGTCGTTGTCCCAGCATTTT
CASSTDRSLSQHF
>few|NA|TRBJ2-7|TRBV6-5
TGTGCCAGCAAGGCGGGTTCCAACGAGCAGTACTTC
CASKAGSNEQYF
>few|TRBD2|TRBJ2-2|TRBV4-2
TGTGCCAGCCAACCCCAGCAAACTAGCGGGGGTACCGGGGAGCTGTTTTTT
CASQPQQTSGGTGELFF
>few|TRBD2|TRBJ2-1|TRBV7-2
TGTGCCAGCAGCGCGACTAGCGGGAAGAGCAATGAGCAGTTCTTC
CASSATSGKSNEQFF
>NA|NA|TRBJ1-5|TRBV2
TGTGCCAGCGGAACCGCGGAGTCTAGCAATCAGCCCCAGCATTTT
CASGTAESSNQPQHF